Following are 16 T cell receptor beta chains from one sample sequenced in a study of vaccination and CD4 T cells after COVID-19 (dated by TCRdb to 2022 to 2024). These receptors are not linked to any known antigen. In light of the paper, this sample's treatment or condition label describes: roughly ten-day PBMC culture with coronavirus spike peptide pools or control peptides (ViraFEST assay). Preparation of the library involved PCR. Sequencing instrument: Illumina iSeq 100. TCR sequencing of DNA from cultured CD4+ T cells used the Oncomine TCR Beta short-read assay at the Johns Hopkins FTIC core. TCRdb reran the public reads through fastp at Q25 and MiXCR, keeping productive beta chains. Every entry covers one CDR3 protein and lists the most common genes and DNA from its rows. The sample includes some 14,000 distinct CDR3 sequences, with 35% observed a single time. Around 10% of the sample lies in the top ten.

Sequencing was performed on CD4+ T cells from blood, cultured in vitro. All receptors come from a human donor who had recovered from COVID-19.

The chain couples TRBV5-1 to TRBJ2-3, with 9 bases that match TRBD1. The CDR3 spans 17 residues. After removal of 4 bases from V and 0 bases from J, the junction contained 9 bases not matched to a gene. Germline-derived CDR1 and CDR2 are SGHRS and YFSETQ. Here the CDR3 DNA reads TGCGCCAGCAGCCCGGGACAGGGCCTAGTCAGCACAGATACGCAGTATTTT. Translation gives CASSPGQGLVSTDTQYF.

This clonotype was found a few times. The chain uses TRBV2 and TRBJ2-5; TRBD1 is a possible D gene (6 bases). Trimming took off 8 bases at V and 4 bases at J, with 14 bases between the two ends. CDR1 is SNHLY, CDR2 FYNNEI, per germline. The CDR3 spans 13 residues. CDR3 loop: CASLRDIGETQYF. CDR3 in DNA: TGTGCCAGCCTAAGGGACATCGGAGAGACCCAGTACTTC. The full variable domain, its missing parts supplied by reference TRBV2 and TRBJ2-5, is EPEVTQTPSHQVTQMGQEVILRCVPISNHLYFYWYRQILGQKVEFLVSFYNNEISEKSEIFDDQFSVERPDGSNFTLKIRSTKLEDSAMYFCASLRDIGETQYFGPGTRLLVL.

Only one count was recorded for this clonotype. This rearrangement joins TRBV7-9 to TRBJ2-3; possibly TRBD2 for D (5 bases). This CDR3 is 15 amino acids long. Germline V gene data show CDR1 as SEHNR and CDR2 as FQNEAQ (reference sequence). V lost 1 base to trimming and J lost 2 bases, with 10 bases between them. The CDR3 DNA reads as TGTGCCAGCAGCTTAGATTCGGGGATCACAGATACGCAGTATTTT. Translated, it gives CASSLDSGITDTQYF.

This clonotype was detected only once. CDR3: CASSYRTSEETQYF. CDR3 DNA sequence: TGCGCCAGCAGCTATAGGACTAGCGAAGAGACCCAGTACTTC. This chain uses TRBV5-1 with TRBJ2-5; 9 nucleotides line up with TRBD2. Germline values: CDR1 SGHRS, CDR2 YFSETQ. The CDR3 is made up of 14 amino acids. After removal of 3 bases from V and 3 bases from J, the junction contained 3 bases not matched to a gene.

By share, this clonotype counts as medium-sized. This chain links TRBV20-1 with TRBJ1-5; D gene ambiguous. Trimming removed 0 bases at V and 7 bases at J, with 13 bases between. This CDR3 spans 14 amino acids. Germline assignment: CDR1 DFQATT and CDR2 SNEGSKA (reference sequence). In DNA form, the CDR3 reads TGCAGTGCTAGAGATCTGAGGAGTGGACAGCCCCAGCATTTT. Its translation is CSARDLRSGQPQHF.

The chain couples TRBV30 to TRBJ1-1; the D is unclear. Looked up from germline, CDR1 is GTSNPN and CDR2 is SVGIG (reference sequence). The CDR3 totals 11 residues. V was pared by 0 bases and J by 10 bases, with 9 bases between. The CDR3 DNA sequence: TGTGCCTGGAGTGTGCCCCTTGGAGCTTTCTTT. Its translation: CAWSVPLGAFF.

A few counts support this clonotype. V is TRBV6-2 or TRBV6-3 and J is TRBJ2-3; TRBD1 matches at 8 bases. Trimming took 2 bases from V and 4 from J; bases not matched to a gene: 8. Per germline, CDR1 MNHEY and CDR2 SVGEGT. The CDR3 contains 16 residues. The DNA for the CDR3 is TGTGCCAGCAGTTACCGACAGGGGATCCCATCAGATACGCAGTATTTT. It specifies CASSYRQGIPSDTQYF.

This rearrangement joins TRBV29-1 to TRBJ2-1; TRBD2 might be the D (5 bases). CDR1 and CDR2 from the germline V gene are SQVTM and ANQGSEA. Deletions cut 0 bases from V and 5 bases from J, with 14 bases between. The CDR3 extends over 15 amino acids. CDR3 protein: CSVEDFRDSNNEQFF. Written as DNA, the CDR3 is TGCAGCGTTGAAGATTTTCGGGATTCGAACAATGAGCAGTTCTTC.

The V call is TRBV6-1, the J call TRBJ1-5; D might be TRBD1 (5 bases). Per germline, CDR1 MNHNS and CDR2 SASEGT. This CDR3 contains 15 residues. The V and J ends lost 6 bases and 2 bases respectively, with 14 bases between them. The CDR3 loop is CASRRLQEGNQPQHF. CDR3 DNA: TGTGCCAGCAGACGATTACAGGAAGGCAATCAGCCCCAGCATTTT.

The CDR3 spells CATSRDRGYRKDTQYF. CDR3 in DNA: TGTGCCACCAGCAGAGACAGAGGGTATCGGAAAGATACGCAGTATTTT. The chain employs TRBV15 and TRBJ2-3; D is possibly TRBD2 (5 bases). This CDR3 has 16 residues. Deletions cut 0 bases from V and 5 bases from J, with 15 bases between. Germline lookup yields CDR1 LNHNV and CDR2 YYDKDF (reference sequence).

The rearrangement joins TRBV7-2 to TRBJ1-1; 10 positions agree with TRBD1. This CDR3 is built from 16 residues. With V trimmed by 2 bases and J by 12 bases, 15 bases remained unmatched. CDR1 is SGHTA and CDR2 is FQGNSA in the germline V gene. This CDR3 is CASSLLYRDRGNGTFF. CDR3 nucleotides: TGTGCCAGCAGCTTATTGTACCGGGACAGGGGAAACGGGACTTTCTTT.

This chain connects TRBV6-1 to TRBJ1-1, with TRBD1 identical over 7 bases. The germline V gene encodes CDR1 MNHNS and CDR2 SASEGT. The CDR3 sequence is 15 residues long. The V and J ends lost 6 bases and 6 bases, in that order; junction bases with no gene match: 13. In nucleotides, the CDR3 is TGTGCCAGCAGACCCCTTATGGGACAGAGCCCTGAAGCTTTCTTT. This sequence encodes CASRPLMGQSPEAFF.

This rearrangement joins TRBV12-3 or TRBV12-4 to TRBJ2-5; D ambiguous. The ends were cut back, 3 bases at V and 5 bases at J, with 4 bases in the middle. CDR3 length equals 11 residues. The CDR3 DNA reads as TGTGCCAGCAGTTTTGCCGAGACCCAGTACTTC. The encoded protein is CASSFAETQYF.

The rearrangement uses TRBV27 and TRBJ2-5; a possible D gene is TRBD1 (6 bases). Germline V gene data show CDR1 as MNHEY and CDR2 as SMNVEV (reference sequence). This CDR3 has 13 amino acids. The germline V and J ends were trimmed by 6 bases and 5 bases, with 13 bases remaining between them. This CDR3 is CASRSTGRETQYF. The CDR3 nucleotides are TGTGCCAGCAGATCCACAGGGCGGGAGACCCAGTACTTC.

J is TRBJ2-7 and V is TRBV12-3 or TRBV12-4; the match to TRBD2 covers 10 bases. This CDR3 is 15 amino acids long. Trimming took 6 bases from V and 3 from J; bases not matched to a gene: 8. The CDR3 region has the DNA TGTGCCAGCAGCTACCGGACTAGCGGCGACTACGAGCAGTACTTC. Its translation is CASSYRTSGDYEQYF.

V and J are TRBV27 and TRBJ2-5; no clear D. The CDR3 length is 12 residues. The germline V gene encodes CDR1 MNHEY and CDR2 SMNVEV (reference sequence). V lost 3 bases and J 3 bases, leaving 5 bases between the germline ends. CDR3: CASSLREETQYF. CDR3 coding DNA: TGTGCCAGCAGTTTGAGAGAAGAGACCCAGTACTTC.